What follows is one T cell receptor (beta chain) and its context. Antigen specificity is unknown. TCR beta VDJ combinations and CDR3 sequences were profiled from genomic DNA. TCRdb re-analysed the reads in MiXCR, keeping a single row per CDR3 protein. The sample contains hundreds of thousands of distinct CDR3 sequences, over 25% of which appear only once. The data were taken from a study of CD8+CD57+ T cells in acquired aplastic anemia. Study results and limitations: In common between the patients and the controls were around 29 CD8+ CDR3 sequences.

In patients chosen for sequencing, flow cytometry had shown CD8+CD57+ cell expansion. None of the patients had been given any therapy when their blood was sampled. The receptor was derived from a human donor with aplastic anemia. The sample comprised sorted CD4+, CD8+, or CD8+CD57+ T cells (not recorded which) from PBMCs.

This CDR3 reads CASSLRGISGTYNEQFF. The CDR3 DNA follows: TGCGCCAGCAGCTTGAGAGGTATCAGTGGCACCTACAATGAGCAGTTCTTC. This chain links TRBV5-1 with TRBJ2-1; D ambiguous. Between the trimmed V and J ends, which lost 1 base and 2 bases, there was a span of 16 bases. This CDR3 has 17 amino acids. Per germline, CDR1 SGHRS and CDR2 YFSETQ.